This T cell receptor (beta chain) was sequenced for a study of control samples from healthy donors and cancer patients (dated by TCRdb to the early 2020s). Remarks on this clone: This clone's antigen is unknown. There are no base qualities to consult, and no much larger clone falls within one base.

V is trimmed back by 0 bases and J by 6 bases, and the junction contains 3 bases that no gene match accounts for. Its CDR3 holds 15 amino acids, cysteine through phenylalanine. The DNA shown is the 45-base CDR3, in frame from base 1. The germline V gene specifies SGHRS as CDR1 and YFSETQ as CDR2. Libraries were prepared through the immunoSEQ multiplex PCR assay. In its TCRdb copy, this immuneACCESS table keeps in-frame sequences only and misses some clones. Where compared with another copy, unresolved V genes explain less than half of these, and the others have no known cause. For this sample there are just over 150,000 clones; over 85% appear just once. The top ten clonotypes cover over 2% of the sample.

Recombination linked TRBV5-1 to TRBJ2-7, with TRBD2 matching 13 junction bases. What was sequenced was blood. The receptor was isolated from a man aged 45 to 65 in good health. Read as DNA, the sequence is TGCGCCAGCAGCTTGGGACTAGCGGGAGGACGCGAGCAGTACTTC. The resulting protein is CASSLGLAGGREQYF.